This is a list of T cell receptor beta chains from one sample in a study of shared clonotypes between healthy human individuals. The assay was immunoSEQ multiplex PCR, and TCRdb's table has in-frame clones only and misses some. The sample includes millions of clones, approximately 90% of them seen just once. Input material: naive CD4+ T cells sorted from blood. The source of these receptors is a man between 18 and 29 years old in good health. CDR3s include the opening cysteine and the closing phenylalanine or tryptophan. A D gene is named only where the DNA matches it firmly. The size field is filled for only some rows; it gives once, few, many or a size class.

NA	TRBV10-3	TRBJ2-1	NA	TGTGCCATCAGTGAGTCTAATACGGGGGCTCGGCAGTTCTTC	CAISESNTGARQFF
NA	TRBV6-6	TRBJ1-2	TRBD1	TGTGCCAGCAGTTACCCGGGACAGTCTGGCTACACCTTC	CASSYPGQSGYTF
once	TRBV2	TRBJ2-7	NA	TGTGCCAGCAGTGAAGCACAGGGACCCTCCTACGAGCAGTACTTC	CASSEAQGPSYEQYF
NA	TRBV7-9	TRBJ2-3	NA	TGTGCCAGCAGCCTCCTTGGAGGGCCAGATACGCAGTATTTT	CASSLLGGPDTQYF
NA	TRBV18	TRBJ1-4	NA	TGTGCCAGCTCTCAACTCGCCGGGACGGGAGACGAAAAACTGTTTTTT	CASSQLAGTGDEKLFF
once	TRBV4-1	TRBJ2-7	NA	TGCGCCAGCAGCCAAGTCCCGCAGGGTACCTACGAGCAGTACTTC	CASSQVPQGTYEQYF
NA	TRBV28	TRBJ1-5	NA	TGTGCCAGCAGTCGACAAAATCAGCCCCAGCATTTT	CASSRQNQPQHF
NA	TRBV14	TRBJ2-3	NA	TGTGCCAGCAGCCAAGCGGGGGCCGCGGATACGCAGTATTTT	CASSQAGAADTQYF
NA	TRBV5-4	TRBJ2-7	TRBD2	TGTGCCAGCAGCCACCTAGCGGGAGGCGAGCAGTACTTC	CASSHLAGGEQYF
NA	TRBV18	TRBJ2-5	NA	TGTGCCAGCTCACCATTGGAGGCGGAGACCCAGTACTTC	CASSPLEAETQYF
NA	TRBV5-6	TRBJ1-2	NA	TGTGCCAGCAGCACAACAAGAAACTATGGCTACACCTTC	CASSTTRNYGYTF
NA	TRBV9	TRBJ2-1	NA	TGTGCCAGCAGCGTAGGGAGGGTCAATGAGCAGTTCTTC	CASSVGRVNEQFF
NA	TRBV15	TRBJ2-1	NA	TGTGCCACCAGCAGATGGGGTGAGCAGTTCTTC	CATSRWGEQFF
NA	TRBV5-1	TRBJ2-7	NA	TGCGCCAGCAACTTCGGGGAAAGGAGCTCCTACGAGCAGTACTTC	CASNFGERSSYEQYF
NA	TRBV7-9	TRBJ2-5	NA	TGTGCCAGCAGCTTAGGGGCTGGGGTTGTTTTGGAAGAGACCCAGTACTTC	CASSLGAGVVLEETQYF
NA	TRBV6-5	TRBJ1-4	NA	TGTGCCAGCAGTTACAGGCAGGGAGCCATATTGGAAAAACTGTTTTTT	CASSYRQGAILEKLFF